This entry is about one T cell receptor beta chain. This clonotype has ten or more counts. There is no known antigen for this receptor. No base quality values were provided; no much bigger clone lies one nucleotide off. The sample comes from a study of T cell repertoires in cytomegalovirus infection (dated by TCRdb to the late 2010s). Regarding the research as a whole: Peptide stimulations targeted recently identified HLA-C-restricted CMV epitopes, whose presentation resists viral immunomodulation, together with well-studied HLA-B-restricted epitopes. Donor HLA type was relevant to the analysis, because carriage of CMV infection together with the matching HLA type was indicated by public TCR beta signatures. On the study overall, not on this receptor specifically: The ex vivo response was dominated by HLA-C-restricted CMV-specific TCR beta clonotypes, which also provided the single most frequent clonotype in two of eight donors. Carriers of CMV infection plus the relevant HLA type were discriminated by the cumulative frequency of public TCR beta family members in the study cohort and in an independent approximately 360-donor cohort.

The treatment or condition tag for this specimen amounts to: in vitro stimulation with specific CMV peptide epitopes to enrich CMV-specific T cells. TCRdb shows the sequencer as Illumina HiSeq 1500. Using fastp at Q25 and MiXCR, TCRdb reprocessed the public reads and kept productive beta chains. Identical CDR3 proteins give one entry, which carries the most common genes and DNA. This sample gives approximately 110,000 distinct CDR3 sequences in total; 29% of them show up just once. The top ten constitute about 81% of the sample. The germline V gene encodes CDR1 SGHVS and CDR2 FQNEAQ. Reading from cysteine to phenylalanine, the CDR3 counts 13 amino acids. Only the CDR3 DNA stays, 39 bases, in frame from base 1. V loses 2 bases of germline sequence and J loses 8 bases, and the interval between the two ends is 12 bases.

The sequence links TRBV7-8 to TRBJ1-1, and perhaps TRBD1 as D gene, on 5 matching bases. Sample: CD8+ T cells from cultured PBMCs, taken from culture after CMV antigen stimulation. The source is a human donor in good health (CMV status not recorded). Some clones in this sample may be carry-over from other donors' samples. The base sequence is TGTGCCAGCAGCTTACGCAGGGCGTGGGAAGCTTTCTTT. The resulting protein is CASSLRRAWEAFF.